Shown below are 4 T cell receptor beta chains from a single sample sequenced in a study of OX40 agonist ivuxolimab in advanced cancers. Libraries were prepared by immunoSEQ multiplex PCR; TCRdb keeps only in-frame clonotypes and omits some of them. The repertoire holds approximately 50,000 clones, with about 85% as singletons. The sequencing here drew on CD4+ or CD8+ T cells sorted from blood, taken in a trial of the OX40 agonist ivuxolimab. The source is an adult with an advanced solid tumor such as melanoma, head and neck, liver or kidney cancer.

This chain links TRBV5-4 with TRBJ2-7, with D tentatively TRBD2 (6 bases). Germline-derived CDR1 and CDR2 are SGHNT and YYREEE (reference sequence). Deletions cut 4 bases from V and 4 bases from J, with 12 bases between. The CDR3 has 13 amino acids. The CDR3 reads CASSQVEGYEQYF. In DNA form, the CDR3 reads TGTGCCAGCAGCCAAGTGGAGGGGTACGAGCAGTACTTC.

The chain recombines TRBV18 with TRBJ1-5; D remains unclear. Between the trimmed V and J ends, which lost 2 bases and 3 bases, there was a span of 5 bases. This CDR3 comprises 13 residues. Germline CDR1 is KGHSH and CDR2 is LQKENI. This CDR3 is CASSPGNNQPQHF. The DNA for the CDR3 is TGTGCCAGCTCACCAGGAAACAATCAGCCCCAGCATTTT.

This clone was seen just once. The chain links TRBV18 to TRBJ2-3, with 9 bases that match TRBD1. The germline CDR1 and CDR2 sequences are KGHSH and LQKENI. The CDR3 spans 15 residues. The V and J ends lost 2 bases and 3 bases, in that order; junction bases with no gene match: 3. This CDR3 is CASSPKTGGTDTQYF. CDR3 in DNA: TGTGCCAGCTCACCAAAGACAGGGGGGACAGATACGCAGTATTTT.

The V gene is TRBV6-4, the J gene TRBJ2-2, with 10 bases matching TRBD1. The CDR3 contains 15 residues. CDR1 is MRHNA and CDR2 is SNTAGT in the germline V gene. V dropped 4 bases and J dropped 4; count of bases not matched to a gene: 3. In DNA form, the CDR3 reads TGTGCCAGCAGTGTTCGGACAGGGGGCACCGGGGAGCTGTTTTTT. Amino acids: CASSVRTGGTGELFF.